This T cell receptor beta chain came from a study of blood T cell repertoires in COVID-19. Across the study: Researchers got acute and convalescent COVID-19 samples from the United States, Italy and Spain.

Method: immunoSEQ multiplex PCR; TCRdb's copy keeps in-frame clones and lacks some. The table lists about 49,000 clones, about 89% of them singletons. This TCR came from a woman aged 80 or older with COVID-19, enrolled during active disease. Sequences were obtained from peripheral blood.

The CDR3 protein is CASSRGQGNYGYTF. The DNA of the CDR3 is TGTGCCAGCAGCCGAGGACAGGGGAACTATGGCTACACCTTC. J is TRBJ1-2 and V is TRBV13; 9 bases agree with TRBD1. Germline V gene data show CDR1 as PRHDT and CDR2 as FYEKMQ (reference sequence). The junction had 3 bases not matched to a gene; V was cut back by 5 bases and J by 2 bases. The CDR3 has 14 amino acids.